At least ten counts were recorded for the clone carrying this T cell receptor (beta chain). As yet, its antigen is unknown. This record comes from a study of T cells in Graves' hyperthyroidism and ophthalmopathy. Overall study results and limits: Clonotypes that were expanded in thyroid above 0.001 mostly appeared in blood too. Ophthalmopathy, as predicted by the model, came a median around 6 months after the prediction.

The CDR3 loop spans 15 amino acids. V shed 6 bases, J shed 3 bases, and the junction held 6 bases outside the gene matches. The investigators amplified TCR beta CDR3 regions from RNA transcripts. HTBI primers were employed in a first-round RT-PCR of the TCR CDR3. TCRdb ran MiXCR on the multiplex PCR reads and lists one entry per CDR3 protein. This sample has some 440,000 distinct CDR3 sequences; approximately 15% occur once, and the top ten carry about 14%. Researchers barred patients who had uncontrolled infection, other autoimmune disease, pregnancy or lactation. The authors took PBMCs from over 8.5 ml fresh peripheral blood.

The rearrangement uses TRBV12-3 or TRBV12-4 and TRBJ2-2; 8 nucleotides agree with TRBD2. The sequence derives from a woman aged 18-30 years with Graves' hyperthyroidism. Material: blood. The CDR3 loop reads CASSRPAGDTGELFF. Here the CDR3 DNA reads TGTGCCAGCAGCCGACCAGCGGGGGACACCGGGGAGCTGTTTTTT.